Presented here are 9 T cell receptor beta chains from one specimen sequenced in a study of identical twins. One entry per CDR3 protein results from TCRdb running MiXCR on the 5' RACE reads. The sample has a few hundred thousand distinct CDR3 sequences, about 9% seen once. The data also belong to a second study, concerning yellow fever vaccine responses in identical twins.

Input material: CD8+ T cells sorted from blood. The receptors originated from a young woman in good health.

This clonotype was recorded a few times. V gene TRBV6-1 combines with J gene TRBJ2-7, with D perhaps given as TRBD1 or TRBD2 (7 bases each). V lost 5 bases and J lost 3, with 17 bases in between. CDR1 MNHNS and CDR2 SASEGT come from the germline V gene. The CDR3 consists of 15 residues. CDR3: CASSTPQGGRYEQYF. The CDR3 coding sequence is TGTGCCAGCAGTACACCGCAGGGGGGGCGCTACGAGCAGTACTTC.

There are many counts of this clonotype. The chain has TRBV7-2 and TRBJ2-1; 8 bases agree with TRBD2. The CDR3 has 15 amino acids. The ends lost 4 bases at V and 0 bases at J; junction bases unmatched: 2. From germline, CDR1 is SGHTA and CDR2 FQGNSA. CDR3 in DNA: TGTGCCAGCAGCTATAGCGGGGCCTCCTACAATGAGCAGTTCTTC. Protein sequence: CASSYSGASYNEQFF.

The genes are TRBV24-1 and TRBJ2-5, with TRBD1 identical over 11 bases. Germline CDR1 is KGHDR and CDR2 is SFDVKD. The junction had 7 bases not matched to a gene; V was cut back by 3 bases and J by 5 bases. The CDR3 has 16 residues. Written as DNA, the CDR3 is TGTGCCACCAGTGATGCCGGACAGGGGGCAATGGAGACCCAGTACTTC. This codes for CATSDAGQGAMETQYF.

This clonotype was counted at least ten times. This chain uses TRBV29-1 with TRBJ2-7; D is unresolved. Trimming shortened V by 0 bases and J by 5 bases, and 8 bases separated the two germline ends. The germline gives CDR1 SQVTM, CDR2 ANQGSEA. This CDR3 has 12 amino acids. This chain's CDR3 is CSVEDGRHEQYF. CDR3 DNA sequence: TGCAGCGTTGAAGATGGGCGGCACGAGCAGTACTTC.

The rearrangement links TRBV15 to TRBJ2-7; D is unclear. The V end was cut by 0 bases, the J end by 2 bases, with 8 bases between. The V gene's germline CDR1 is LNHNV and CDR2 YYDKDF (reference sequence). The CDR3 is 14 amino acids. CDR3 coding DNA: TGTGCCACCAGCAGAGACCATAACCCCTACGAGCAGTACTTC. Amino acids: CATSRDHNPYEQYF.

The rearrangement joins TRBV4-3 to TRBJ2-7; D uncertain. V was clipped by 0 bases and J by 0 bases, with 9 bases between them. Germline CDR1 reads LGHNA; CDR2 reads YSLEER. The CDR3 spans 15 residues. The CDR3 coding sequence is TGCGCCAGCAGCCAAGAGTCCGCTGCCTCCTACGAGCAGTACTTC. It encodes CASSQESAASYEQYF.

This clonotype appeared a few times. The germline gene is not matched at one end of the junction; a read error may be the cause. J is TRBJ2-1 and V is TRBV2; 8 bases align to TRBD1. From germline, CDR1 is SNHLY and CDR2 FYNNEI. The CDR3 is made up of 15 amino acids. The CDR3 nucleotides are TGTGCCAGCAGCGAAGACAGGGGCACCTACAATGAGCAGTTCTTC. It translates to CASSEDRGTYNEQFF.

This clonotype has ten or more counts. The chain recombines TRBV2 with TRBJ2-7; TRBD1 aligns across 8 bases. Per the germline V gene, CDR1 is SNHLY and CDR2 is FYNNEI. This CDR3 is built from 14 residues. The V gene end was trimmed by 5 bases and the J gene end by 2 bases; junction bases not matched to a gene: 5. In nucleotides, the CDR3 is TGTGCCAGCAGTCCTACGACAGGGGCCTACGAGCAGTACTTC. The encoded protein is CASSPTTGAYEQYF.

This chain connects TRBV12-3 or TRBV12-4 to TRBJ2-7; 9 nucleotides match TRBD2. The CDR3 extends over 16 amino acids. V dropped 3 bases and J dropped 4; count of bases not matched to a gene: 10. In DNA, the CDR3 is TGTGCCAGCAGTTTGAGTAGCGGGAGCCCCTCTTACGAGCAGTACTTC. Its protein is CASSLSSGSPSYEQYF.